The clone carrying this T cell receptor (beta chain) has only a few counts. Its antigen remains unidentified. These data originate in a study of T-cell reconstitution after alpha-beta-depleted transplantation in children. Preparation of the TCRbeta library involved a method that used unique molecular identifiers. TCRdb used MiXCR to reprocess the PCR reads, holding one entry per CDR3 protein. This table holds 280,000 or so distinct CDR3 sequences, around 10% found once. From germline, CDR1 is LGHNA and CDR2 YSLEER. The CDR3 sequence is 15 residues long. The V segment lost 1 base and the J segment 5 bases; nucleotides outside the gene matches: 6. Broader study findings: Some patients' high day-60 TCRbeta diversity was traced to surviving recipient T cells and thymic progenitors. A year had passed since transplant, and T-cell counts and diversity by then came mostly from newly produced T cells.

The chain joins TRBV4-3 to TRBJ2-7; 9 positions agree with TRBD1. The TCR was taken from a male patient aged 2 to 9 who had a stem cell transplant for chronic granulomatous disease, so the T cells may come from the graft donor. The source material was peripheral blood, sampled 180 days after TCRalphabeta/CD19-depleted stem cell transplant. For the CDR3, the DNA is TGCGCCAGCAGCCAAGCCGGGACAGGGTCCCACGAGCAGTACTTC. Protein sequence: CASSQAGTGSHEQYF.